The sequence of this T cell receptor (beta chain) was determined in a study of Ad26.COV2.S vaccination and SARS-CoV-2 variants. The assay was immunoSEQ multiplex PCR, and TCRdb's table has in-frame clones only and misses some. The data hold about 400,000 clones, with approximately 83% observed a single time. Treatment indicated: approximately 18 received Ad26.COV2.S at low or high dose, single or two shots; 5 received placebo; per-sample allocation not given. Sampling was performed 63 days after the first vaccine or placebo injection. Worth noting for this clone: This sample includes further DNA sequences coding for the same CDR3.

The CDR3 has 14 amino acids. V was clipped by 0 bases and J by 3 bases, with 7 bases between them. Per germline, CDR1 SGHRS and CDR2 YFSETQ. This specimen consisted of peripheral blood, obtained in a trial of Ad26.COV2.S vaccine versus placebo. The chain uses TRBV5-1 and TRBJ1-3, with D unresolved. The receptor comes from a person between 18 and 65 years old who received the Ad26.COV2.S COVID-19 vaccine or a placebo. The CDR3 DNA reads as TGCGCCAGCAGCTTGGCGGGAGATGGAAACACCATATATTTT. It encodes CASSLAGDGNTIYF.